This entry concerns a single T cell receptor (beta chain). Its target is not known. This sample stems from a study of T cell repertoires in cytomegalovirus infection. Whole-study context: Alongside well-studied HLA-B-restricted CMV epitopes, recently identified HLA-C-restricted CMV epitopes were also used. Indications came from public TCR beta signatures; they pointed to CMV infection and to a matching HLA type.

General study findings and limits: Clonotype analysis showed dominance of the ex vivo response by HLA-C-restricted CMV-specific TCR beta clonotypes. Carriage of CMV together with the relevant HLA was identifiable through cumulative public TCR beta family frequency.

This CDR3 region has 12 residues. CDR1 SNHLY and CDR2 FYNNEI come from the germline V gene. V was clipped by 8 bases and J by 8 bases, with 14 bases between them. TCRdb analysed the reads with MiXCR anew, one entry per CDR3 protein. Of some 220,000 distinct CDR3 sequences listed, about 40% are singletons. This sample comprised CD8+ T cells from cultured PBMCs, obtained from culture after CMV antigen stimulation. J is TRBJ2-3 and V is TRBV2, with TRBD2 as a possible D gene (6 bases). This TCR came from a human donor in good health (CMV status not recorded). Some clones in this sample may be carry-over from other donors' samples. Here the CDR3 DNA reads TGTGCCAGCCCCGGGGGACGGGGTACGCAGTATTTT. Residues: CASPGGRGTQYF.